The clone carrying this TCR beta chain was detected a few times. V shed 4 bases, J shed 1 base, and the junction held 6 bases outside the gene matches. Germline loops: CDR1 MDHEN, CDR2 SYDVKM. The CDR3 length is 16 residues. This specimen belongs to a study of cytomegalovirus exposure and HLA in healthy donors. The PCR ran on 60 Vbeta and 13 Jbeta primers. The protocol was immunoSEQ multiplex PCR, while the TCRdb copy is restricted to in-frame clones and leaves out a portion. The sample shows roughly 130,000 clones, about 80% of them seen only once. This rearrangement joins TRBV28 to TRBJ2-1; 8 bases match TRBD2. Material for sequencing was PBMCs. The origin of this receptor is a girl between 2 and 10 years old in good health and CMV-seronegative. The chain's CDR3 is CASSSLAGKSYNEQFF. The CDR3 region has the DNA TGTGCCAGCAGTTCCTTAGCGGGAAAGTCCTACAATGAGCAGTTCTTC.